This T cell receptor beta chain originates from a study of blood T cell repertoires in COVID-19. Across the whole study: Whether acute or convalescent, the COVID-19 samples came from the United States, Italy and Spain. Sources were T cells, B-cell-depleted T cells, or PBMCs; the material itself was cDNA or gDNA.

In the authors' workflow: Reference gene primer amplification yielded estimated nucleated cell counts. The protocol was immunoSEQ multiplex PCR, while the TCRdb copy is restricted to in-frame clones and leaves out a portion. V, J and clone size are taken as reported in that table, and D and trimming were inferred from the DNA itself. This table holds approximately 96,000 clones, 81% found once. V was clipped by 6 bases and J by 4 bases; unmatched bases: 11. The CDR3 extends over 15 amino acids. Germline V gene sequence: CDR1 SGHTA, CDR2 FQGNSA. The sequencing input was peripheral blood. The TCR comes from an elderly woman with acute or convalescent COVID-19. J is TRBJ1-2 and V is TRBV7-2; TRBD1 aligns across 7 bases. CDR3 coding DNA: TGTGCCAGCAGGACGGGACAGAGAGGGGGCTATGGCTACACCTTC. Residues: CASRTGQRGGYGYTF.